Sequencing of this TCR beta chain was carried out in a study of cytomegalovirus exposure and HLA in healthy donors. General study results and limits: In a later analysis, TCR beta V- and J-gene trimming showed a link to a missense DCLRE1C variant.

On this clone itself: Its cognate antigen is unknown.

Per the germline V gene, CDR1 is SGDLS and CDR2 is YYNGEE. This CDR3 comprises 15 residues. The junction had 10 bases not matched to a gene; V was cut back by 4 bases and J by 4 bases. The PCR was carried out with 60 Vbeta primers and 13 Jbeta primers. Here immunoSEQ multiplex PCR was the method, and the copy in TCRdb shows in-frame clones only, minus some. There are about 170,000 clones in the sample; over 75% occur only once, and 2.5% to 4% lies in the top ten. This sequence originates from a female donor in good health and CMV-seronegative. The specimen sequenced was PBMCs. This chain connects TRBV9 to TRBJ1-2, with 7 bases identical to TRBD1. For the CDR3, the DNA is TGTGCCAGCAGCAGGGGACAGTCCGGTCCCTATGGCTACACCTTC. The encoded protein is CASSRGQSGPYGYTF. The variable domain in full, completed from reference TRBV9 and TRBJ1-2, reads DSGVTQTPKHLITATGQRVTLRCSPRSGDLSVYWYQQSLDQGLQFLIQYYNGEERAKGNILERFSAQQFPDLHSELNLSSLELGDSALYFCASSRGQSGPYGYTFGSGTRLTVV.